This T cell receptor beta chain was retrieved from a study of blood T cells in healthy people across ages. Overall study results and limits: Long-lived and aged donors differed, with more naive CD4+ cells and higher diversity in the long-lived. Significant beta diversity loss was already apparent by age about 39, declining roughly linearly.

The use of a sample-barcoded 5' primer and a J-beta primer mix characterized a second PCR of about 7 to 12 cycles. TCRdb processed the 5' RACE reads anew with MiXCR; each CDR3 protein has one entry. The data show 1 million or so distinct CDR3 sequences, roughly a quarter seen once. As for this clonotype: Its antigen is not identified.

CDR3 size: 13 residues. CDR1 and CDR2 from the germline V gene are SGHRS and YFSETQ. J was trimmed by 10 bases and V by 4 bases; bases with no gene match: 7. The sample was also linked to a second study, of T cells of mothers and their children. This second study notes: The effect of thymic selection on TCR recombination output is similar between related and unrelated pairs.

The sample was blood. The chain links TRBV5-1 to TRBJ1-4, with 7 nucleotides matching TRBD1. The receptor comes from a girl aged 2 to 9 in good health. This CDR3 is CASSADREGKLFF. CDR3 coding DNA: TGCGCCAGCAGCGCCGACAGGGAAGGAAAACTGTTTTTT.